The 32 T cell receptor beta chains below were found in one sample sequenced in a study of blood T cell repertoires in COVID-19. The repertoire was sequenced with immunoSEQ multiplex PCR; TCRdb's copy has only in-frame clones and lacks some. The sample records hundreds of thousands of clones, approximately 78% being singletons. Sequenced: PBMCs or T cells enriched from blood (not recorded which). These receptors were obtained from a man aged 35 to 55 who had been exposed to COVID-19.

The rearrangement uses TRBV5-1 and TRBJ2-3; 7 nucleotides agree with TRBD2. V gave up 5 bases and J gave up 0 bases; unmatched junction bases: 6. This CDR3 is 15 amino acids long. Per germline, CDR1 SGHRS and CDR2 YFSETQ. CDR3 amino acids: CASRPISGSTDTQYF. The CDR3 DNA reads TGCGCCAGCAGACCAATTAGCGGGAGCACAGATACGCAGTATTTT. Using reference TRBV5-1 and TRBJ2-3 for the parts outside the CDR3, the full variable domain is KAGVTQTPRYLIKTRGQQVTLSCSPISGHRSVSWYQQTPGQGLQFLFEYFSETQRNKGNFPGRFSGRQFSNSRSEMNVSTLELGDSALYLCASRPISGSTDTQYFGPGTRLTVL.

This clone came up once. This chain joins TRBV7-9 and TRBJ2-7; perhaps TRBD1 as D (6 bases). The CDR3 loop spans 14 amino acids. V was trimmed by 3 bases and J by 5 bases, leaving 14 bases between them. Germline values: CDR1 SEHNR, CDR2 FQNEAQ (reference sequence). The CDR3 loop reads CASSFPGDSNEQYF. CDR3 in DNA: TGTGCCAGCAGCTTCCCAGGGGATAGCAACGAGCAGTACTTC.

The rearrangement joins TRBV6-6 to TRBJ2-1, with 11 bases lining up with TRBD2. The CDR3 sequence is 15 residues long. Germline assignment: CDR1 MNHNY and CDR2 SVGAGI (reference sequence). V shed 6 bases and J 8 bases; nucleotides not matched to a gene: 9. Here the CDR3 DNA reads TGTGCCAGCAGCCGCCCTAGCGGGAGGTTCTATGAGCAGTTCTTC. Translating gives CASSRPSGRFYEQFF.

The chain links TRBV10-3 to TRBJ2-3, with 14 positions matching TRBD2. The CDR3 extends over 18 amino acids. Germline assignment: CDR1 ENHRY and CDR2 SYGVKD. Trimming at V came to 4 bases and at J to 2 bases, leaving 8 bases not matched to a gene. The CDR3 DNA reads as TGTGCCATCAGTGTGGGACTAGCGGGAGATGGAGTCACAGATACGCAGTATTTT. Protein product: CAISVGLAGDGVTDTQYF.

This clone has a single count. Here the CDR3 DNA reads TGTGCCAGCAGTCTGAAGCGGGGTAGTAGGGATGAGCAGTTCTTC. As protein: CASSLKRGSRDEQFF. The V call is TRBV2, the J call TRBJ2-1, with TRBD2 matching 7 bases. Trimming removed 5 bases from V and 8 bases from J; junction bases left unmatched: 12. This CDR3 comprises 15 residues. Germline CDR1 reads SNHLY; CDR2 reads FYNNEI.

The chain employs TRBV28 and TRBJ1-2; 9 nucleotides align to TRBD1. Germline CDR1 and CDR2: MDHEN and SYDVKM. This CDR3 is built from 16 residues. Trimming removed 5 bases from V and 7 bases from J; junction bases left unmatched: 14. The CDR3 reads CASSAGTGIFNAGYTF. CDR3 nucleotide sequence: TGTGCCAGCAGTGCCGGGACAGGGATATTTAACGCTGGCTACACCTTC.

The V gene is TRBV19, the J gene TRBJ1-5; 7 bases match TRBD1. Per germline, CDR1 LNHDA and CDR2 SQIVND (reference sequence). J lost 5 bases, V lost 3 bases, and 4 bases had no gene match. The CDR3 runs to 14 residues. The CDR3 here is CASSMNRGDQPQHF. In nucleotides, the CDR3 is TGTGCCAGTAGTATGAACAGGGGAGATCAGCCCCAGCATTTT. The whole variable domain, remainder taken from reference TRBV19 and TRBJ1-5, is DGGITQSPKYLFRKEGQNVTLSCEQNLNHDAMYWYRQDPGQGLRLIYYSQIVNDFQKGDIAEGYSVSREKKESFPLTVTSAQKNPTAFYLCASSMNRGDQPQHFGDGTRLSIL.

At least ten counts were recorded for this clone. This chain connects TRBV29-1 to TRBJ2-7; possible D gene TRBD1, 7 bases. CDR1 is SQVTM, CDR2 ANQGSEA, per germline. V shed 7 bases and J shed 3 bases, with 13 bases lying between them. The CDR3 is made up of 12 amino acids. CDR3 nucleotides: TGCAGCGCCTCCAGGGGGGTCTACGAGCAGTACTTC. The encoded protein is CSASRGVYEQYF.

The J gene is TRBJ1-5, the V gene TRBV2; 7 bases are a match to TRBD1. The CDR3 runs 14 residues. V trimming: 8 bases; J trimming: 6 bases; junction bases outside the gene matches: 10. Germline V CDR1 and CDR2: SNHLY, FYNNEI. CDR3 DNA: TGTGCCAGCTCAACACAGGGGTGGGGTCAGCCCCAGCATTTT. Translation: CASSTQGWGQPQHF.

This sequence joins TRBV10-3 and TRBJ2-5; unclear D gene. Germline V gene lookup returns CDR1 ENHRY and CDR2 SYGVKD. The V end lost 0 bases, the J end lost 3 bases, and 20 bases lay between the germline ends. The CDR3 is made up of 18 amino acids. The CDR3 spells CAISESWRYDVKKETQYF. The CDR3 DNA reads TGTGCCATCAGTGAGTCATGGAGATATGACGTAAAGAAAGAGACCCAGTACTTC.

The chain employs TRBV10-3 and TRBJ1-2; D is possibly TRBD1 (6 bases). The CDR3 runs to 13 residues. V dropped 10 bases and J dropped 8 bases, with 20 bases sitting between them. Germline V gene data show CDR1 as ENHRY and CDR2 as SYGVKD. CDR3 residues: CASTGTSGQGYTF. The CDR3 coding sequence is TGTGCCAGCACCGGGACATCGGGCCAAGGCTACACCTTC.

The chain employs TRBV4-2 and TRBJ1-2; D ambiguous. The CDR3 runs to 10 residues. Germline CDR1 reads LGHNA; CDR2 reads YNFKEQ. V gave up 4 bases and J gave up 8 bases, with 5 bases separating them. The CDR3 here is CASSPRGYTF. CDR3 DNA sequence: TGTGCCAGCAGCCCTAGAGGCTACACCTTC.

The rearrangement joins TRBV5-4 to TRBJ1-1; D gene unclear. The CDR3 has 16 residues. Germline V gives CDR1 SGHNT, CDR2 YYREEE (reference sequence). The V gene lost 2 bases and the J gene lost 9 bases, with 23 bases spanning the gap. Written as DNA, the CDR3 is TGTGCCAGCAGCTTTGTATTGACTAGGGAAAACTCGAAAGCTTTCTTT. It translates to CASSFVLTRENSKAFF.

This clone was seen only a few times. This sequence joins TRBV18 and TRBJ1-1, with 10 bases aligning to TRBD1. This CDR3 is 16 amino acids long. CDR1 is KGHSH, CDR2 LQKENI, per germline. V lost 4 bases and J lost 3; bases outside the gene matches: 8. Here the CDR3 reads CASSQGQGTIDTEAFF. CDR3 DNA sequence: TGTGCCAGCTCACAGGGACAGGGGACTATCGACACTGAAGCTTTCTTT.

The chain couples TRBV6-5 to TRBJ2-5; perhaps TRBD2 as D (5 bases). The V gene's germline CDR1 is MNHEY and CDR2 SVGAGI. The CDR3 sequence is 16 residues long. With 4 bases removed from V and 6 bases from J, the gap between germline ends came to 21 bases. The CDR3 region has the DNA TGTGCCAGCAGTTCTGCGACCGCAGAGGGAGATAAGACCCAGTACTTC. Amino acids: CASSSATAEGDKTQYF.

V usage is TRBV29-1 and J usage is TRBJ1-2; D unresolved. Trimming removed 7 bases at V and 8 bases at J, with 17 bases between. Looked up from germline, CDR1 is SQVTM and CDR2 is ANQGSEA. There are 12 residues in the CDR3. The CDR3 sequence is CSAPVEEVGYTF. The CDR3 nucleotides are TGCAGCGCCCCGGTGGAGGAAGTCGGCTACACCTTC.

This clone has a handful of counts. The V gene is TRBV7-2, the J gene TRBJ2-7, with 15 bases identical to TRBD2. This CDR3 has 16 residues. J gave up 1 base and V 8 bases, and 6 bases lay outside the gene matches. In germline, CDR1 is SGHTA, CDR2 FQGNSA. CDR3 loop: CASGLAGGIGSYEQYF. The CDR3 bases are TGTGCCAGCGGACTAGCGGGAGGGATTGGGTCCTACGAGCAGTACTTC. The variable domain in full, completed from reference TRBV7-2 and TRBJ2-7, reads GAGVSQSPSNKVTEKGKDVELRCDPISGHTALYWYRQSLGQGLEFLIYFQGNSAPDKSGLPSDRFSAERTGGSVSTLTIQRTQQEDSAVYLCASGLAGGIGSYEQYFGPGTRLTVT.

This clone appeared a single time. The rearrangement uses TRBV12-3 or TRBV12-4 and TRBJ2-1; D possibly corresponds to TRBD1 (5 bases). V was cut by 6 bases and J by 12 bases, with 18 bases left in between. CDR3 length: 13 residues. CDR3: CASRPRGARVQFF. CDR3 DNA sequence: TGTGCCAGCAGACCTCGTGGGGCAAGGGTGCAGTTCTTC.

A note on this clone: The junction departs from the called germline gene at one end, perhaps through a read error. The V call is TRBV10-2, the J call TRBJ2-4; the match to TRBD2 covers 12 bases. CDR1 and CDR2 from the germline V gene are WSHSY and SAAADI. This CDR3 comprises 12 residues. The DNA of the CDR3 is TGCGCCAGCAGTGATGGCCTAGCGGGAGGGCCATTC. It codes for CASSDGLAGGPF.

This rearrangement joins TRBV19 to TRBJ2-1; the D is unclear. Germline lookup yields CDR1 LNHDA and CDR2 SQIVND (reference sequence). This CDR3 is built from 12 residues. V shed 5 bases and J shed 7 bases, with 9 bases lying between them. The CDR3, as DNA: TGTGCCAGTAGTTCCTCTAGGAATGAGCAGTTCTTC. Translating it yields CASSSSRNEQFF.

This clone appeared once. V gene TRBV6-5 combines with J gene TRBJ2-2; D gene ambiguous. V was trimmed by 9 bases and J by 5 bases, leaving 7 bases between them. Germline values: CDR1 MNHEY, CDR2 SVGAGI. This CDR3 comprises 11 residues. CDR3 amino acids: CASGPTGELFF. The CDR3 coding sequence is TGTGCCAGTGGGCCAACCGGGGAGCTGTTTTTT.

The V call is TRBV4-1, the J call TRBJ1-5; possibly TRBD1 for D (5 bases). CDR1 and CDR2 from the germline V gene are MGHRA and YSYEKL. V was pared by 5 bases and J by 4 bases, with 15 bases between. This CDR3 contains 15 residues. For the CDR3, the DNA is TGCGCCAGCAGCGGCGGGACCCGCGGGAATCAGCCCCAGCATTTT. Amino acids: CASSGGTRGNQPQHF.

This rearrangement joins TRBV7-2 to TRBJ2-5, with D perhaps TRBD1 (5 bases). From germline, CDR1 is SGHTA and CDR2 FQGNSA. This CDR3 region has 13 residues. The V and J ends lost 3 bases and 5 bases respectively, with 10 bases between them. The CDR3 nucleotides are TGTGCCAGCAGCTTGACTGGGGCCGAGACCCAGTACTTC. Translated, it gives CASSLTGAETQYF. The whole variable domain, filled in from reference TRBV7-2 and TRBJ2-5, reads GAGVSQSPSNKVTEKGKDVELRCDPISGHTALYWYRQSLGQGLEFLIYFQGNSAPDKSGLPSDRFSAERTGGSVSTLTIQRTQQEDSAVYLCASSLTGAETQYFGPGTRLLVL.

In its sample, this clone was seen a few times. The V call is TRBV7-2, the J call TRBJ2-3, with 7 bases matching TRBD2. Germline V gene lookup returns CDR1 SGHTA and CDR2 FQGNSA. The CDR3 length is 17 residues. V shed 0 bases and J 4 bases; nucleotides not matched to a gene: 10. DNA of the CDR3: TGTGCCAGCAGCTTAGCCGCGGGCGGGAGCGCAGCAGATACGCAGTATTTT. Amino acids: CASSLAAGGSAADTQYF.

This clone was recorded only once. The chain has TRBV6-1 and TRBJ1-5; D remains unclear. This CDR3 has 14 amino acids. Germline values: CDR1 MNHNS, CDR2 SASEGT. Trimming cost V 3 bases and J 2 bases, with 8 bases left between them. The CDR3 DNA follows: TGTGCCAGCAGTGACAGGTCCGGCAATCAGCCCCAGCATTTT. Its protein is CASSDRSGNQPQHF.

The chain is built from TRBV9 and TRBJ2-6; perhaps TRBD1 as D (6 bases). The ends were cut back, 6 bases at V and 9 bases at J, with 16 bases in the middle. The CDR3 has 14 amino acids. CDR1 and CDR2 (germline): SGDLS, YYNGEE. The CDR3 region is CASTRGGSVNVLTF. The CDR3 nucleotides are TGTGCCAGCACCAGAGGGGGTAGTGTCAACGTCCTGACTTTC.

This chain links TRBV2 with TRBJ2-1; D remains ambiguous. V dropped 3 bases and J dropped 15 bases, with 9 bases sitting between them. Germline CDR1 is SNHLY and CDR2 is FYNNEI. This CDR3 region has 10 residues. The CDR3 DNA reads TGTGCCAGCAGTGAGTTCAGACTGTTCTTC. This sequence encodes CASSEFRLFF.

In DNA, the CDR3 is TGCGCCAGCAGCTTGACCCCTACAGGGGGCGAGAATGAGCAGTTCTTC. Its translation: CASSLTPTGGENEQFF. The chain joins TRBV5-1 to TRBJ2-1, with 9 bases aligning to TRBD1. The CDR3 has 16 residues. V lost 1 base to trimming and J lost 7 bases; unmatched junction nucleotides: 9. Germline-derived CDR1 and CDR2 are SGHRS and YFSETQ.

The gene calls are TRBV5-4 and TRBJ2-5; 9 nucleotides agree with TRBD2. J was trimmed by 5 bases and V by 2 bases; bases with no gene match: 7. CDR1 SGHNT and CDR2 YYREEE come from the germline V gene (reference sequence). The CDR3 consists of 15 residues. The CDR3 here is CASSFDSGRGETQYF. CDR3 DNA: TGTGCCAGCAGCTTCGATAGCGGGAGAGGGGAGACCCAGTACTTC.

The CDR3 region has the DNA TGTGCCAGCTCATACTTTTCGGTCGTCACTGAAGCTTTCTTT. This codes for CASSYFSVVTEAFF. V gene TRBV18 combines with J gene TRBJ1-1; D uncertain. CDR1 KGHSH and CDR2 LQKENI come from the germline V gene. This CDR3 spans 14 amino acids. V gave up 5 bases and J gave up 4 bases, with 14 bases separating them.

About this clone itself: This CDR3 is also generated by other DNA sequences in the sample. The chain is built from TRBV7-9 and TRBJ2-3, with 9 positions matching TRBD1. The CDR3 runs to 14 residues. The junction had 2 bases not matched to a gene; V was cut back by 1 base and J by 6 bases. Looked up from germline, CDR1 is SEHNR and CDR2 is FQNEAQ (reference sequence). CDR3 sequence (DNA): TGTGCCAGCAGCTTAGGGACAGGGGCGGATACGCAGTATTTT. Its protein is CASSLGTGADTQYF.

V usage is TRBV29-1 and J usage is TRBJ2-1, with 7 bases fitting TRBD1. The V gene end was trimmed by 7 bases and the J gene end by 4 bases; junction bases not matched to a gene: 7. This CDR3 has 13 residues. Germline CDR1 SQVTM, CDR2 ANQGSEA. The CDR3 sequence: CSAGDSRYNEQFF. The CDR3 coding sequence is TGCAGCGCCGGGGACAGTCGATACAATGAGCAGTTCTTC.